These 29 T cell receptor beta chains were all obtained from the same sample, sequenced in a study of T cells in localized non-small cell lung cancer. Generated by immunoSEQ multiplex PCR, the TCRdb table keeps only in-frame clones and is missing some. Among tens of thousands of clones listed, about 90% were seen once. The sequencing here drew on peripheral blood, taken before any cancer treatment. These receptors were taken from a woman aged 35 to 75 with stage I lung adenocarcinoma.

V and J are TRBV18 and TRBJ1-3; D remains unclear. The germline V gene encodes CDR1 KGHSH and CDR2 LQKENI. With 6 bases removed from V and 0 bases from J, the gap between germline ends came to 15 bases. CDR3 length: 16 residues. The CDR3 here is CASSSGIDYSGNTIYF. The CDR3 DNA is TGTGCCAGCTCTTCGGGAATTGACTACTCTGGAAACACCATATATTTT.

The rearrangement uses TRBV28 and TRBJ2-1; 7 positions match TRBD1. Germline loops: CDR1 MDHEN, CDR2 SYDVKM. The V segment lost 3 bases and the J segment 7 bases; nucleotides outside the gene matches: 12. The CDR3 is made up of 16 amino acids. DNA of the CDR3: TGTGCCAGCAGTTTGGTCCGACAGGGAACGGGAAATGAGCAGTTCTTC. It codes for CASSLVRQGTGNEQFF. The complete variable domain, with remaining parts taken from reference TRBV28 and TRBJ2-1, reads DVKVTQSSRYLVKRTGEKVFLECVQDMDHENMFWYRQDPGLGLRLIYFSYDVKMKEKGDIPEGYSVSREKKERFSLILESASTNQTSMYLCASSLVRQGTGNEQFFGPGTRLTVL.

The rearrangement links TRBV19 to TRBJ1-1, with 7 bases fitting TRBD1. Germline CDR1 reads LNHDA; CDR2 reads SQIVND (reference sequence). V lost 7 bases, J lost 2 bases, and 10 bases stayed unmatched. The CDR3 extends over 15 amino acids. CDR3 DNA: TGTGCCAGTATCGGGTGGGGGACAGCTAACACTGAAGCTTTCTTT. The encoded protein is CASIGWGTANTEAFF. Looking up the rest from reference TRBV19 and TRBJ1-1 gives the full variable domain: DGGITQSPKYLFRKEGQNVTLSCEQNLNHDAMYWYRQDPGQGLRLIYYSQIVNDFQKGDIAEGYSVSREKKESFPLTVTSAQKNPTAFYLCASIGWGTANTEAFFGQGTRLTVV.

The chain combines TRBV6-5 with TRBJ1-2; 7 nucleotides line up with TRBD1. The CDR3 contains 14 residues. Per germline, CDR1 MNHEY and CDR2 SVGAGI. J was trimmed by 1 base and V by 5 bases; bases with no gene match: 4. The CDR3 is CASSRTGVNYGYTF. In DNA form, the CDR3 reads TGTGCCAGCAGTCGGACAGGAGTTAACTATGGCTACACCTTC.

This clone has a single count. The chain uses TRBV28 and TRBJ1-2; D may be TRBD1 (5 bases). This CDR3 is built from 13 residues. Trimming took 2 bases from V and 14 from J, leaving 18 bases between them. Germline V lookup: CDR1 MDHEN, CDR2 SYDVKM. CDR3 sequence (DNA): TGTGCCAGCAGTTTAACGGACATACAGTTCGCGACCTTC. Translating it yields CASSLTDIQFATF.

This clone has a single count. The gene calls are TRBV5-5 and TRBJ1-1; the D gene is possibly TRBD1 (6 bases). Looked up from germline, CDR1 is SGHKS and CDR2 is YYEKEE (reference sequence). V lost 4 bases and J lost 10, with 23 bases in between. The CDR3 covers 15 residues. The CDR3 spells CASSLWTEGGLPAFF. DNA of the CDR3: TGTGCCAGCAGCCTTTGGACAGAAGGGGGGCTACCAGCTTTCTTT.

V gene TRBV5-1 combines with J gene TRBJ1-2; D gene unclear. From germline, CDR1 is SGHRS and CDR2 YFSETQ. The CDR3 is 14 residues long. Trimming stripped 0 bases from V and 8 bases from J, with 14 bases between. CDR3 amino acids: CASSLASAEFGYTF. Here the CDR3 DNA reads TGCGCCAGCAGCTTGGCCTCGGCAGAATTCGGCTACACCTTC.

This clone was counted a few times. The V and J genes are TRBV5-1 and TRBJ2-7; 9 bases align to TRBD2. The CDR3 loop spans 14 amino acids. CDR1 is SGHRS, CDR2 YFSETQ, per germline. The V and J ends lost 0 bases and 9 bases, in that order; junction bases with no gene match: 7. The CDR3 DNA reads TGCGCCAGCAGCTTGGATGCGGGAGGGCCTCGGCAGTACTTC. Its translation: CASSLDAGGPRQYF.

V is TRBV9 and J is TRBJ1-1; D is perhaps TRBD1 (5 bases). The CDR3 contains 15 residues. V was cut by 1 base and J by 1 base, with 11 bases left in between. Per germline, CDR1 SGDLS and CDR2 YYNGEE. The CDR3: CASSVPPGENTEAFF. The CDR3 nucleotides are TGTGCCAGCAGCGTACCCCCGGGGGAGAACACTGAAGCTTTCTTT.

The CDR3 here is CASSLRREQGTGNTEAFF. DNA of the CDR3: TGTGCCAGCAGCTTACGACGGGAACAGGGTACGGGGAACACTGAAGCTTTCTTT. The V gene is TRBV13, the J gene TRBJ1-1, with D maybe TRBD1 (6 bases). This CDR3 is 18 amino acids long. Trimming left V 2 bases short and J 1 base short, with 20 bases between. The germline gives CDR1 PRHDT, CDR2 FYEKMQ (reference sequence).

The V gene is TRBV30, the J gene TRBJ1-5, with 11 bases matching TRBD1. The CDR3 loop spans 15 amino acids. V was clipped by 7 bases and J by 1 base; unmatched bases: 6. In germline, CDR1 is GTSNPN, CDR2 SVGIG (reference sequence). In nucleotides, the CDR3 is TGTGCCTTAATCGGACAGGGGGCAAGCAATCAGCCCCAGCATTTT. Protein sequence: CALIGQGASNQPQHF.

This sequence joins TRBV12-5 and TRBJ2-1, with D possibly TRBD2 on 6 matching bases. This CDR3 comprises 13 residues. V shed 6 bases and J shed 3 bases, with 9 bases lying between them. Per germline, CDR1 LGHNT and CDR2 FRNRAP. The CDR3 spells CASGTDYYNEQFF. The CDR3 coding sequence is TGTGCTAGTGGCACGGACTACTACAATGAGCAGTTCTTC. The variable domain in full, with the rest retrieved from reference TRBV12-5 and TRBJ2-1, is DARVTQTPRHKVTEMGQEVTMRCQPILGHNTVFWYRQTMMQGLELLAYFRNRAPLDDSGMPKDRFSAEMPDATLATLKIQPSEPRDSAVYFCASGTDYYNEQFFGPGTRLTVL.

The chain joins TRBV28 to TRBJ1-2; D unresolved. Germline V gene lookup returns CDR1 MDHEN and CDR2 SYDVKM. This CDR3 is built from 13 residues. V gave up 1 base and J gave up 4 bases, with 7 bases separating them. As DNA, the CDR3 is TGTGCCAGCAGTTTATCGGGATCCTATGGCTACACCTTC. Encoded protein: CASSLSGSYGYTF.

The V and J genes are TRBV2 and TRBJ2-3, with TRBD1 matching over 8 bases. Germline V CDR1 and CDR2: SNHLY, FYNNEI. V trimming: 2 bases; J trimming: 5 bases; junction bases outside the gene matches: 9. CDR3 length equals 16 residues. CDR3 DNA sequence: TGTGCCAGCAGTGAATTAGGTCAGGGGGCAGGAGATACGCAGTATTTT. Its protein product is CASSELGQGAGDTQYF.

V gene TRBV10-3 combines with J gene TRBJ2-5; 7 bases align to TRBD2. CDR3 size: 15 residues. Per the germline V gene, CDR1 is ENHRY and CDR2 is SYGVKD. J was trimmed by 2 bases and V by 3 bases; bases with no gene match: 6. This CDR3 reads CAISDRTRRQETQYF. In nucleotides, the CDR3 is TGTGCCATCAGTGACCGGACTAGACGACAAGAGACCCAGTACTTC.

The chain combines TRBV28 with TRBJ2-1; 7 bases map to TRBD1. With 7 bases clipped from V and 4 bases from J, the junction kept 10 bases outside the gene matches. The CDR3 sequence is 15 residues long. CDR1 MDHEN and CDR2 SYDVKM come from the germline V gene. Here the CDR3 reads CASTSPDRVYNEQFF. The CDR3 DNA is TGTGCCAGCACCTCCCCTGACAGGGTATACAATGAGCAGTTCTTC.

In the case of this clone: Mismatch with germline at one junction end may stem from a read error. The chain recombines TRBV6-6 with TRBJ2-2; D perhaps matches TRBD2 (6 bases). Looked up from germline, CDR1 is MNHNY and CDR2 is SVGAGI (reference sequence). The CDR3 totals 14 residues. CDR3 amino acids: CASSSSDRIGGLFF. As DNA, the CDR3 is TGTGCCAGCAGTAGTTCCGACCGAATCGGGGGGCTGTTTTTT.

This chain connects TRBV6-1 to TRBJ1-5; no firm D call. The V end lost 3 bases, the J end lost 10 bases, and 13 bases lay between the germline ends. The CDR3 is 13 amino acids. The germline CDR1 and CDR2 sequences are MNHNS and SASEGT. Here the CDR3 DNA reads TGTGCCAGCAGTGACGGTTACGACCGACCCCAGCATTTT. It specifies CASSDGYDRPQHF.

CDR3 DNA: TGTGCCAGTAGTATAGCCAGGGGAGGCACAGATACGCAGTATTTT. As protein: CASSIARGGTDTQYF. The genes are TRBV19 and TRBJ2-3; a possible D gene is TRBD1 (6 bases). The CDR3 length is 15 residues. The germline CDR1 and CDR2 sequences are LNHDA and SQIVND (reference sequence). V was trimmed by 1 base and J by 1 base, leaving 9 bases between them.

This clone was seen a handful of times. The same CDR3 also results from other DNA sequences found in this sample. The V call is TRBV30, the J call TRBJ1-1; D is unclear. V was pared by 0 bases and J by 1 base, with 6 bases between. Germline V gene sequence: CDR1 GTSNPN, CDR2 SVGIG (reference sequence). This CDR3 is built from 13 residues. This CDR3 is CAWSVRPNTEAFF. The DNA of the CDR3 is TGTGCCTGGAGTGTACGGCCGAACACTGAAGCTTTCTTT.

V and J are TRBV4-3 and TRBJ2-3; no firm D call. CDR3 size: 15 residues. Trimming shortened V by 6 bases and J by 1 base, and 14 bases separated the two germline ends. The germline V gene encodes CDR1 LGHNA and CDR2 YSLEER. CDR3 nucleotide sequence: TGCGCCAGCAGGTCCGGCACATACCGCACAGATACGCAGTATTTT. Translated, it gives CASRSGTYRTDTQYF.

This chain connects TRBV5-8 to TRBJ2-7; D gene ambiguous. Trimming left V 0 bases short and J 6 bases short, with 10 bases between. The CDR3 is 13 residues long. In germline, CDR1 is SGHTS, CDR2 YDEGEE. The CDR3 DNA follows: TGTGCCAGCAGCTTGGGTACGCTAGGCGAGCAGTACTTC. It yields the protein CASSLGTLGEQYF. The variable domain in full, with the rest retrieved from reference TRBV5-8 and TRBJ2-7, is EAGVTQSPTHLIKTRGQQATLRCSPISGHTSVYWYQQALGLGLQFLLWYDEGEERNRGNFPPRFSGRQFPNYSSELNVNALELEDSALYLCASSLGTLGEQYFGPGTRLTVT.

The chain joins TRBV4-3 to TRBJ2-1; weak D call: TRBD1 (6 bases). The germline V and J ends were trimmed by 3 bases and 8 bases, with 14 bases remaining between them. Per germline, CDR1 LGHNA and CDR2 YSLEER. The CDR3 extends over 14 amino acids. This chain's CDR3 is CASSQARQGYEQFF. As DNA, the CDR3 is TGCGCCAGCAGCCAGGCTCGGCAGGGGTATGAGCAGTTCTTC.

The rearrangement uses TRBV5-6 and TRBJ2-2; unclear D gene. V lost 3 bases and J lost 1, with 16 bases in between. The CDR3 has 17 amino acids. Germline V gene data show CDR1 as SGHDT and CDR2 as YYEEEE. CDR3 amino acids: CASSSPTMILNTGELFF. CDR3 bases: TGTGCCAGCAGCTCCCCGACAATGATACTGAACACCGGGGAGCTGTTTTTT.

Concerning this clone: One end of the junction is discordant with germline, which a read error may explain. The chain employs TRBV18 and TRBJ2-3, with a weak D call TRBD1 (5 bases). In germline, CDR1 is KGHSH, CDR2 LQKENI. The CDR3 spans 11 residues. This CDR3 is CASSRTGTQYF. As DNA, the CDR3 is TGTGCCAGCTCTCGCACAGGTACGCAGTATTTT.

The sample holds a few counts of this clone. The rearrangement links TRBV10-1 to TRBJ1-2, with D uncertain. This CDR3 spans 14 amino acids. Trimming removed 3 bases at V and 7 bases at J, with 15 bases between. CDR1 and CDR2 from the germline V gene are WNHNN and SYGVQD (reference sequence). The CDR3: CASSDRPHGGGYTF. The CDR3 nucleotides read TGCGCCAGCAGTGACAGGCCTCACGGCGGTGGCTACACCTTC.

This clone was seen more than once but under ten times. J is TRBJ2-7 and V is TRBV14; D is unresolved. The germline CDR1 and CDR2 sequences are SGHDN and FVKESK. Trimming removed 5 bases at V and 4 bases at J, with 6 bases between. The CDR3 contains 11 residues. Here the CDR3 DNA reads TGTGCCAGCAGCGGGCGGTACGAGCAGTACTTC. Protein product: CASSGRYEQYF.

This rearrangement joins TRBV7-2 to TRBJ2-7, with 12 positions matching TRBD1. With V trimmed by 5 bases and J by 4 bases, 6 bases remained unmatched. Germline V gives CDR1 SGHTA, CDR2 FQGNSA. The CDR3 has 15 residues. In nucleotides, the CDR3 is TGTGCCAGCAGCCCCGGGACAGGGGGCGTATACGAGCAGTACTTC. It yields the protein CASSPGTGGVYEQYF.

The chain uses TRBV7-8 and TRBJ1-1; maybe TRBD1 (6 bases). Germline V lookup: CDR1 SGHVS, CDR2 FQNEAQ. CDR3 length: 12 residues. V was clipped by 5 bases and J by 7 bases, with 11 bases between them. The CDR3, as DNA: TGTGCCAGCAGCAGAGAACAGGGTGAAGCTTTCTTT. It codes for CASSREQGEAFF.